This T cell receptor beta chain was sequenced during a study of CD8 T cells in Susac syndrome. Germline V CDR1 and CDR2: ENHRY, SYGVKD. The V gene lost 0 bases and the J gene lost 2 bases, with 13 bases spanning the gap. CDR3 length: 16 residues. RNA in amounts of about 0.5 to 1 ug was reverse transcribed with random hexamers. TCRdb re-called the immunoSEQ multiplex PCR reads through MiXCR, storing one row per CDR3 protein. The sample lists some 450,000 distinct CDR3 sequences; approximately 85% were seen once. The receptor was isolated from a human donor with multiple sclerosis. The chain employs TRBV10-3 and TRBJ1-1; D remains ambiguous. Source material: CD8+ T cells from PBMCs. The CDR3 reads CAISESKDRLNTEAFF. CDR3 DNA sequence: TGTGCCATCAGTGAGTCTAAGGACCGGCTCAACACTGAAGCTTTCTTT.